These 19 T cell receptor beta chains were sequenced from one sample in a study of T-cell reconstitution after alpha-beta-depleted transplantation in children. The TCRbeta library incorporated unique molecular identifiers. Each CDR3 protein is one row after TCRdb ran MiXCR on the PCR reads. The table records around 700,000 distinct CDR3 sequences, about an eighth of them present only once. The sequenced sample was PBMCs, obtained before TCRalphabeta/CD19-depleted stem cell transplant. The origin of the receptors is a girl aged 2 to 10 with congenital amegakaryocytic thrombocytopenia, due to receive a stem cell transplant.

V and J are TRBV7-9 and TRBJ2-1; D might be TRBD1 (6 bases). V gave up 5 bases and J gave up 7 bases, with 21 bases separating them. CDR1 and CDR2 (germline): SEHNR, FQNEAQ (reference sequence). The CDR3 is 16 residues long. CDR3 protein: CASSRTVSESRNEQFF. CDR3 in DNA: TGTGCCAGCAGCCGGACAGTGTCGGAAAGCCGGAATGAGCAGTTCTTC.

The chain recombines TRBV7-2 with TRBJ2-7, with TRBD2 as a possible D gene (6 bases). This CDR3 has 17 residues. Germline values: CDR1 SGHTA, CDR2 FQGNSA. Trimming left V 2 bases short and J 0 bases short, with 17 bases between. CDR3 region: CASSLYGSGAHSYEQYF. Written as DNA, the CDR3 is TGTGCCAGCAGCTTATATGGGTCGGGAGCCCACTCCTACGAGCAGTACTTC.

At least ten counts were recorded for this clonotype. The genes are TRBV12-3 or TRBV12-4 and TRBJ2-7; weak D call: TRBD2 (5 bases). The CDR3 totals 13 residues. V lost 6 bases to trimming and J lost 3 bases, with 12 bases between them. Here the CDR3 DNA reads TGTGCCAGCAGCCTGGACTTAATCTACGAGCAGTACTTC. It is translated as CASSLDLIYEQYF.

V usage is TRBV11-1 and J usage is TRBJ2-3, with TRBD1 as a possible D gene (6 bases). Germline V gene sequence: CDR1 SGHAT, CDR2 FQDESV (reference sequence). CDR3 length: 19 amino acids. The V end was cut by 3 bases, the J end by 3 bases, with 25 bases between. The CDR3 DNA sequence: TGTGCCAGCAGCTTGGTACGGGGTATCCCGGGACAAGGAACAGATACGCAGTATTTT. Translating it yields CASSLVRGIPGQGTDTQYF.

This clonotype was counted ten times or more. The J gene is TRBJ2-2, the V gene TRBV20-1; TRBD2 matches 8 bases. The CDR3 covers 14 residues. The germline V gene has CDR1 DFQATT and CDR2 SNEGSKA (reference sequence). V dropped 6 bases and J dropped 1; count of bases not matched to a gene: 4. CDR3: CSAVGLENTGELFF. In nucleotides, the CDR3 is TGCAGTGCGGTGGGACTAGAGAACACCGGGGAGCTGTTTTTT.

At least ten counts were recorded for this clonotype. The rearrangement uses TRBV9 and TRBJ2-1, with 10 bases aligning to TRBD2. Germline V lookup: CDR1 SGDLS, CDR2 YYNGEE. The trim removed 5 bases at V and 13 bases at J, leaving 6 bases unmatched. The length of the CDR3 is 12 residues. The CDR3 loop is CASSSSGSGQFF. The CDR3 nucleotides read TGTGCCAGCAGTTCTAGCGGGAGCGGTCAGTTCTTC.

This clonotype was detected many times. The V and J genes are TRBV20-1 and TRBJ2-7; D unclear. This CDR3 region has 15 residues. Germline assignment: CDR1 DFQATT and CDR2 SNEGSKA (reference sequence). V dropped 5 bases and J dropped 7 bases, with 24 bases sitting between them. The CDR3 region has the DNA TGCAGTGCTGGGTTACGGAATCGTTACCCCACAGAGCAGTACTTC. Residues: CSAGLRNRYPTEQYF.

This clonotype occurred a few times. The chain carries TRBV12-3 or TRBV12-4 and TRBJ2-2; weak D call: TRBD1 (6 bases). V shed 5 bases and J shed 1 base, with 14 bases lying between them. The CDR3 extends over 16 amino acids. The CDR3 reads CASSRWDTRNTGELFF. In nucleotides, the CDR3 is TGTGCCAGCAGTAGATGGGACACTCGGAACACCGGGGAGCTGTTTTTT.

The V gene is TRBV5-1, the J gene TRBJ2-1; the D is unclear. The CDR3 consists of 16 residues. Per germline, CDR1 SGHRS and CDR2 YFSETQ. With 0 bases removed from V and 0 bases from J, the gap between germline ends came to 10 bases. CDR3: CASSLGITSSYNEQFF. In DNA, the CDR3 is TGCGCCAGCAGCTTGGGGATTACGAGCTCCTACAATGAGCAGTTCTTC.

This chain joins TRBV5-1 and TRBJ2-7; the match to TRBD1 covers 9 bases. Germline assignment: CDR1 SGHRS and CDR2 YFSETQ. The CDR3 runs to 14 residues. V shed 6 bases, J shed 0 bases, and the junction held 4 bases outside the gene matches. CDR3 in amino acids: CASKETGGSYEQYF. The CDR3 nucleotides read TGCGCCAGCAAGGAGACAGGGGGCTCCTACGAGCAGTACTTC. Complete variable domain (other parts from reference TRBV5-1 and TRBJ2-7): KAGVTQTPRYLIKTRGQQVTLSCSPISGHRSVSWYQQTPGQGLQFLFEYFSETQRNKGNFPGRFSGRQFSNSRSEMNVSTLELGDSALYLCASKETGGSYEQYFGPGTRLTVT.

This clonotype was recorded at least ten times. The J gene is TRBJ2-3, the V gene TRBV5-6; D remains ambiguous. The germline V and J ends were trimmed by 4 bases and 4 bases, with 7 bases remaining between them. Germline CDR1 reads SGHDT; CDR2 reads YYEEEE. The CDR3 loop spans 12 amino acids. DNA of the CDR3: TGTGCCAGCAGCGTTACCCCAGATACGCAGTATTTT. It is translated as CASSVTPDTQYF.

This clonotype was detected ten times or more. The rearrangement uses TRBV11-2 and TRBJ2-4, with D perhaps assigned TRBD1 or TRBD2 (5 bases each). CDR3 length: 15 residues. Germline CDR1 SGHAT, CDR2 FQNNGV. V was cut by 4 bases and J by 0 bases, with 10 bases left in between. CDR3 sequence reads: CASSYAGTAKNIQYF. CDR3 DNA: TGTGCCAGCAGCTACGCCGGGACAGCCAAAAACATTCAGTACTTC.

About this clonotype itself: A much larger clone differs from this one at a single base, so this may be a read error. The genes are TRBV12-3 or TRBV12-4 and TRBJ2-3; 10 positions match TRBD1. CDR3 length: 15 residues. Trimming cost V 6 bases and J 6 bases; bases outside gene matches: 9. CDR3 in DNA: TGTGCCAGCAGGTGGACAGGGGGTGAGAAGGATACGCAGTATTTT. It is translated as CASRWTGGEKDTQYF.

This clonotype was counted many times. This sequence joins TRBV27 and TRBJ2-3; no firm D call. Trimming stripped 6 bases from V and 0 bases from J, with 19 bases between. The length of the CDR3 is 17 residues. Germline CDR1 and CDR2: MNHEY and SMNVEV (reference sequence). Written as DNA, the CDR3 is TGTGCCAGCAGCATAATGTTCGCCGCAGTAAGCACAGATACGCAGTATTTT. Translation: CASSIMFAAVSTDTQYF.

This clonotype was counted a few times. The V and J genes are TRBV12-3 or TRBV12-4 and TRBJ2-5, with 7 bases lining up with TRBD1. The CDR3 length is 13 residues. Trimming cost V 6 bases and J 1 base; bases outside gene matches: 2. CDR3 coding DNA: TGTGCCAGCAGGAGGGACAGCCAAGAGACCCAGTACTTC. Its protein is CASRRDSQETQYF.

This clonotype was counted at least ten times. The gene calls are TRBV29-1 and TRBJ2-1; 10 nucleotides line up with TRBD2. Germline-derived CDR1 and CDR2 are SQVTM and ANQGSEA. V gave up 2 bases and J gave up 0 bases; unmatched junction bases: 7. The CDR3 has 17 amino acids. CDR3 sequence (DNA): TGCAGCGTTGAATCGACTAGCGGGCGGTTCTCCTACAATGAGCAGTTCTTC. The encoded protein is CSVESTSGRFSYNEQFF.

The genes are TRBV5-1 and TRBJ2-7; D unclear. Germline CDR1 reads SGHRS; CDR2 reads YFSETQ. CDR3 size: 12 residues. With 1 base removed from V and 5 bases from J, the gap between germline ends came to 7 bases. CDR3 nucleotides: TGCGCCAGCAGCTTGTCGGCTAACGAGCAGTACTTC. Translating gives CASSLSANEQYF. Variable domain in full (rest from reference TRBV5-1 and TRBJ2-7): KAGVTQTPRYLIKTRGQQVTLSCSPISGHRSVSWYQQTPGQGLQFLFEYFSETQRNKGNFPGRFSGRQFSNSRSEMNVSTLELGDSALYLCASSLSANEQYFGPGTRLTVT.

This clonotype has a handful of counts. This chain joins TRBV9 and TRBJ2-6; no clear D gene. In germline, CDR1 is SGDLS, CDR2 YYNGEE. The germline V and J ends were trimmed by 4 bases and 1 base, with 15 bases remaining between them. The length of the CDR3 is 17 residues. The CDR3 nucleotides read TGTGCCAGCAGCCTCCGGAAGGACCTATCTGGGGCCAACGTCCTGACTTTC. Its protein is CASSLRKDLSGANVLTF.

This clonotype showed up just a few times. J is TRBJ2-7 and V is TRBV7-9; weak D call: TRBD2 (6 bases). Trimming took off 2 bases at V and 2 bases at J, with 10 bases between the two ends. The germline gives CDR1 SEHNR, CDR2 FQNEAQ (reference sequence). This CDR3 is built from 14 residues. CDR3 loop: CASSLISGAYEQYF. Written as DNA, the CDR3 is TGTGCCAGCAGCTTAATTAGCGGCGCCTACGAGCAGTACTTC.